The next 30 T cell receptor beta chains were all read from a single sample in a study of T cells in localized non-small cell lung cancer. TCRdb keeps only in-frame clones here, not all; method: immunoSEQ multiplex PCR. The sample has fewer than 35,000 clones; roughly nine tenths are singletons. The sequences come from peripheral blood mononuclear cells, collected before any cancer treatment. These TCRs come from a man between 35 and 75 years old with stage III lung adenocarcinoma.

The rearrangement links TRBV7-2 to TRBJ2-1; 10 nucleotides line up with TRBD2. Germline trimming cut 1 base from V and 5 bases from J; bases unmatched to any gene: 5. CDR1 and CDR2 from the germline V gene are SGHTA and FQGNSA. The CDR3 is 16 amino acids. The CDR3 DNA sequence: TGTGCCAGCAGCTTAGGTGTGGGACTAGCGAACAATGAGCAGTTCTTC. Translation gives CASSLGVGLANNEQFF.

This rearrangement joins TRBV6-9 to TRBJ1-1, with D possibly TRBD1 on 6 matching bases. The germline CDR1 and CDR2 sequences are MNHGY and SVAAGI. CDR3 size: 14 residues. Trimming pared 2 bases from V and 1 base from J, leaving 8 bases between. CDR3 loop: CASSYGQPNTEAFF. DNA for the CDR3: TGTGCCAGCAGTTATGGACAGCCGAACACTGAAGCTTTCTTT.

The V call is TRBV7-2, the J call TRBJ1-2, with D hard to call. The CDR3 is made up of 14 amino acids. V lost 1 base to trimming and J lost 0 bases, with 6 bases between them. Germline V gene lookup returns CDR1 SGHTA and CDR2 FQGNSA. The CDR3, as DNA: TGTGCCAGCAGCTTAGAGCCTACTAACTATGGCTACACCTTC. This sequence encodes CASSLEPTNYGYTF.

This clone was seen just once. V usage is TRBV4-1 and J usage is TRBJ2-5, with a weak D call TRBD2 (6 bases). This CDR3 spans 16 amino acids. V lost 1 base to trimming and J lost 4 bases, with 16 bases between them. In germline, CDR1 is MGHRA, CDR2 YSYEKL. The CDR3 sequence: CASSQASNSGGETQYF. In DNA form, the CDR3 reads TGCGCCAGCAGCCAAGCCTCTAATAGCGGTGGAGAGACCCAGTACTTC.

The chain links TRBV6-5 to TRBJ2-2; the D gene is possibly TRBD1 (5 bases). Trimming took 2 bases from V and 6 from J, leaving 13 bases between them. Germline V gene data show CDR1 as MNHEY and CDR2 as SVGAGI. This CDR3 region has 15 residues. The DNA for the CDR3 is TGTGCCAGCAGTTACGGCAGGGATGGGGCCGGGGAGCTGTTTTTT. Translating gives CASSYGRDGAGELFF.

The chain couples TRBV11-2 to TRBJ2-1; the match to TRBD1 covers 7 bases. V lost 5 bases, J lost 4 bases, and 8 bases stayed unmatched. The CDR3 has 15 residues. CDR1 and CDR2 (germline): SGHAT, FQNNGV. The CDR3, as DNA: TGTGCCAGCAGCACCCGGACAGGTGCTTACAATGAGCAGTTCTTC. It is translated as CASSTRTGAYNEQFF.

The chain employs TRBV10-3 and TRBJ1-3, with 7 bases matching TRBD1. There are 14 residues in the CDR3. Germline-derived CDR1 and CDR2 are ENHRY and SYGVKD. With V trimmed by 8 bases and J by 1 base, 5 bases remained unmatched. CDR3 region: CAIGDRASGNTIYF. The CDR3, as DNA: TGTGCCATCGGGGACAGAGCTTCTGGAAACACCATATATTTT.

The CDR3 loop is CASRLTGAQGEKLFF. DNA of the CDR3: TGTGCCAGCAGGTTAACAGGGGCCCAGGGTGAAAAACTGTTTTTT. This rearrangement joins TRBV2 to TRBJ1-4; 7 bases align to TRBD1. Germline loops: CDR1 SNHLY, CDR2 FYNNEI. V gave up 6 bases and J gave up 7 bases; unmatched junction bases: 11. CDR3 size: 15 residues. Looking up the rest from reference TRBV2 and TRBJ1-4 gives the full variable domain: EPEVTQTPSHQVTQMGQEVILRCVPISNHLYFYWYRQILGQKVEFLVSFYNNEISEKSEIFDDQFSVERPDGSNFTLKIRSTKLEDSAMYFCASRLTGAQGEKLFFGSGTQLSVL.

CDR3 amino acids: CASTSLAGEEQFF. CDR3 coding DNA: TGTGCCAGCACCTCCCTAGCGGGGGAAGAGCAGTTCTTC. The rearrangement uses TRBV5-5 and TRBJ2-1; 10 nucleotides align to TRBD2. The germline gives CDR1 SGHKS, CDR2 YYEKEE (reference sequence). With V trimmed by 6 bases and J by 10 bases, 7 bases remained unmatched. The CDR3 contains 13 residues.

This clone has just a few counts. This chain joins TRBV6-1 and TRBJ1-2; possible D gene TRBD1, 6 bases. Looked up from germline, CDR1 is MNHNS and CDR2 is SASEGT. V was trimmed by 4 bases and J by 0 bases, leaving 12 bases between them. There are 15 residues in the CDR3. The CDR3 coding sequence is TGTGCCAGCAGTGGATCGGACAGCCCTAACTATGGCTACACCTTC. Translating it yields CASSGSDSPNYGYTF.

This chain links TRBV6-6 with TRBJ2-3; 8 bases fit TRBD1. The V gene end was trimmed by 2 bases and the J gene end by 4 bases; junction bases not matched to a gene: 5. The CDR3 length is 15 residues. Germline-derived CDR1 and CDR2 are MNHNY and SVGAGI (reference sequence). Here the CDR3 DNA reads TGTGCCAGCAGTTACCGGACAGGGTCTGCAGATACGCAGTATTTT. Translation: CASSYRTGSADTQYF.

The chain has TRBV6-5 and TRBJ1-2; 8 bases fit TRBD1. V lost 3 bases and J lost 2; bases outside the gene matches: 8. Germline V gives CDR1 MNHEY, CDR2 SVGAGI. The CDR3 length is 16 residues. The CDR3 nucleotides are TGTGCCAGCAGTTATGGACAGGGATTGGGGAACTATGGCTACACCTTC. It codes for CASSYGQGLGNYGYTF.

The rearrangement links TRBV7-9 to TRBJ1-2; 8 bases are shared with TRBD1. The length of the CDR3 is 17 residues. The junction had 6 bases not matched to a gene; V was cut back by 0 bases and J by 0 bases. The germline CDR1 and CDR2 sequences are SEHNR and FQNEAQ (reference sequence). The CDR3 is CASSLALAGQANYGYTF. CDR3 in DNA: TGTGCCAGCAGCTTAGCGCTTGCGGGACAGGCTAACTATGGCTACACCTTC.

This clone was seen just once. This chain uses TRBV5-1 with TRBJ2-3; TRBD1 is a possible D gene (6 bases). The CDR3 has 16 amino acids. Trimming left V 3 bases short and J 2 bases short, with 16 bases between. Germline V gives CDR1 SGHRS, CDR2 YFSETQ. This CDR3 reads CASSSTGTSFTDTQYF. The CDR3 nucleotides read TGCGCCAGCAGCTCAACCGGGACAAGCTTCACAGATACGCAGTATTTT.

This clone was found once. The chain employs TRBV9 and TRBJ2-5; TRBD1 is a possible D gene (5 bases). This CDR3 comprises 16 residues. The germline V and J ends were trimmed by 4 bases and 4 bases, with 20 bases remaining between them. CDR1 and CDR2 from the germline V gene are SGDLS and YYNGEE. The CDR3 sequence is CASSSLHSTQGETQYF. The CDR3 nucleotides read TGTGCCAGCAGCTCCCTCCACAGTACCCAGGGAGAGACCCAGTACTTC.

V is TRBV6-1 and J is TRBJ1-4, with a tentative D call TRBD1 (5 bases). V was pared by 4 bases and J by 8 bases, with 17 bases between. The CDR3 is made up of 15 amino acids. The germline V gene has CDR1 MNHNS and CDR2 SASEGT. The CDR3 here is CASSGYDRSVEKLFF. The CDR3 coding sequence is TGTGCCAGCAGTGGCTATGACAGATCGGTAGAAAAACTGTTTTTT.

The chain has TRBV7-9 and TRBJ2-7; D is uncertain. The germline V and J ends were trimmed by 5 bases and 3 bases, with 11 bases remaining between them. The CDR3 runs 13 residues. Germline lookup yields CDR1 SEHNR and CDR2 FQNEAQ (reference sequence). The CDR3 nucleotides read TGTGCCAGCAGCGACTCGGTAGTCTACGAGCAGTACTTC. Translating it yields CASSDSVVYEQYF.

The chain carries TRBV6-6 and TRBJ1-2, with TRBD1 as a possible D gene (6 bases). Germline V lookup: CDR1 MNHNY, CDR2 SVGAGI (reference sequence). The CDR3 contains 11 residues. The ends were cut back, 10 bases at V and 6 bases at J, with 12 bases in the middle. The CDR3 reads CATGQGHGYTF. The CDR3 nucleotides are TGTGCCACCGGGCAGGGGCATGGCTACACCTTC.

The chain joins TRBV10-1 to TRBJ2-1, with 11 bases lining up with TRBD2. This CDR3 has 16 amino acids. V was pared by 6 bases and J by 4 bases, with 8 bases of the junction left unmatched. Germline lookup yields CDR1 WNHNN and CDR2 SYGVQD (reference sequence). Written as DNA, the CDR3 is TGCGCCAGCAGGGCCCTTAGCGGGGGGGGATACAATGAGCAGTTCTTC. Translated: CASRALSGGGYNEQFF.

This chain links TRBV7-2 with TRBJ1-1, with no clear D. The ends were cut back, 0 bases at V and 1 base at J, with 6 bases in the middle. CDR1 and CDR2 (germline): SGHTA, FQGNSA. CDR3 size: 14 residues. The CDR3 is CASSLAFRNTEAFF. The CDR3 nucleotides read TGTGCCAGCAGCTTAGCCTTCAGGAACACTGAAGCTTTCTTT.

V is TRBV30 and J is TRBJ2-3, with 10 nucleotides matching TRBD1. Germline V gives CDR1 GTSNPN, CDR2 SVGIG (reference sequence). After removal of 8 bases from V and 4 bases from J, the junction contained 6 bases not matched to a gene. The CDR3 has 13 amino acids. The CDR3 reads CAQRQGAADTQYF. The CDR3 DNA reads TGTGCCCAGCGACAGGGGGCCGCAGATACGCAGTATTTT.

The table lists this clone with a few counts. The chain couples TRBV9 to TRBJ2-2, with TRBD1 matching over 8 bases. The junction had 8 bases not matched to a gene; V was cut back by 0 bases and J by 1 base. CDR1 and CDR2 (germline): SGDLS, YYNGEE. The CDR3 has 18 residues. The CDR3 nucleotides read TGTGCCAGCAGCGTAGAATCGGTGGGGACAGGGAACACCGGGGAGCTGTTTTTT. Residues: CASSVESVGTGNTGELFF.

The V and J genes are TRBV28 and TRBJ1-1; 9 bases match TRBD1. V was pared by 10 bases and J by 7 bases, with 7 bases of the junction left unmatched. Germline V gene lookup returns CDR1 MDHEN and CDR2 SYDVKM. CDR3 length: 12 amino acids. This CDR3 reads CATTGGEIEAFF. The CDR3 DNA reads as TGTGCCACGACAGGGGGAGAGATTGAAGCTTTCTTT. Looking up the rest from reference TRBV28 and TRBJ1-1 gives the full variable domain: DVKVTQSSRYLVKRTGEKVFLECVQDMDHENMFWYRQDPGLGLRLIYFSYDVKMKEKGDIPEGYSVSREKKERFSLILESASTNQTSMYLCATTGGEIEAFFGQGTRLTVV.

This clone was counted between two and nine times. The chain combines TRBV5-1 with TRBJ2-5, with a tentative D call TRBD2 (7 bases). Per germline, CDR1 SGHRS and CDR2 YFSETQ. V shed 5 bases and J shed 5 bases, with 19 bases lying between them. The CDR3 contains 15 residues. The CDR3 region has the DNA TGCGCCAGCAGTGCTGATCCCGGGGGGCGGGAGACCCAGTACTTC. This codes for CASSADPGGRETQYF.

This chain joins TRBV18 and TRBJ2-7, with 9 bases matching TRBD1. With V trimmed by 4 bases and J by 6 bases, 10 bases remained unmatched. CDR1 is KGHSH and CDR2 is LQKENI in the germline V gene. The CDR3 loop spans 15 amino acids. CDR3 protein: CASSLPGTGYGEQYF. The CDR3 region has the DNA TGTGCCAGCTCACTACCCGGGACAGGGTACGGCGAGCAGTACTTC.

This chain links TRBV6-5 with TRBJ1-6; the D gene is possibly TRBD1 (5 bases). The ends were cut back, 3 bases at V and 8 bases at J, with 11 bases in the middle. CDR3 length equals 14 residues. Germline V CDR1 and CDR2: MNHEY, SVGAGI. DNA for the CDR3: TGTGCCAGCAGTTATGGGGGTTCGGATTCACCCCTCCACTTT. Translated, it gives CASSYGGSDSPLHF.

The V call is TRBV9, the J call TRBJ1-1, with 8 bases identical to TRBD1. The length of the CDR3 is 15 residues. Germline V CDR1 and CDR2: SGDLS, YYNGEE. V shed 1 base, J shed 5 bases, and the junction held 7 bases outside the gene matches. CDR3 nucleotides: TGTGCCAGCAGCGTACTTACAGGGGGTCGGACTGAAGCTTTCTTT. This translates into CASSVLTGGRTEAFF.

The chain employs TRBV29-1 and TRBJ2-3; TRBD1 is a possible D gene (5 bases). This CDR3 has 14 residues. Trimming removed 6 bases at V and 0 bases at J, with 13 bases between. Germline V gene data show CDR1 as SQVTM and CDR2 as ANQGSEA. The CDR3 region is CSVVGAPSTDTQYF. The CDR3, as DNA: TGCAGCGTGGTTGGGGCCCCTAGCACAGATACGCAGTATTTT.

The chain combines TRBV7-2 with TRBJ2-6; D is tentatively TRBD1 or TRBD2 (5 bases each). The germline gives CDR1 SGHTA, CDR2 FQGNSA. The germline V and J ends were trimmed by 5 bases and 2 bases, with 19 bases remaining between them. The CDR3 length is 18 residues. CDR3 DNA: TGTGCCAGCAGCCTCCGGGGCCCCCGGACCCCTGGGGCCAACGTCCTGACTTTC. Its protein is CASSLRGPRTPGANVLTF.

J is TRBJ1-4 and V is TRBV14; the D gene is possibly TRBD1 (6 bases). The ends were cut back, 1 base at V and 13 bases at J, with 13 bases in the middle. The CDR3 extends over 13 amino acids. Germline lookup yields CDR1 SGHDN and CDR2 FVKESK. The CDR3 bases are TGTGCCAGCAGCCAAGCTGCCGGGGGCCGACTGTTTTTT. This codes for CASSQAAGGRLFF.